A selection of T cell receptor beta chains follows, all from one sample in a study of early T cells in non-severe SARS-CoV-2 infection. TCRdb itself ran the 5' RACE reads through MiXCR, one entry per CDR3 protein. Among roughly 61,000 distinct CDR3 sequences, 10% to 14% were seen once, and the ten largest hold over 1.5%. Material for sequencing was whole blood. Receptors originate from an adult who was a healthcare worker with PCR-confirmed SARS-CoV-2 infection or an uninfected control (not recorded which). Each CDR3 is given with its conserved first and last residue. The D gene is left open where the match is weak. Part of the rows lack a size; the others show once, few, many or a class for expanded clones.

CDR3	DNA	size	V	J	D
CASSLGDQLNTEAFF	TGCGCCAGCAGCTTGGGAGATCAACTGAACACTGAAGCTTTCTTT	few	TRBV5-1	TRBJ1-1	NA
CASSVTGGPTEAFF	TGTGCCAGCAGTGTAACAGGGGGCCCCACTGAAGCTTTCTTT	NA	TRBV27	TRBJ1-1	TRBD1
CASSATSGAYNEQFF	TGTGCCAGCAGTGCAACTAGCGGGGCCTACAATGAGCAGTTCTTC	many	TRBV6-1	TRBJ2-1	TRBD2
CASSYFVGASTDTQYF	TGTGCCAGCAGCTATTTCGTGGGGGCCAGCACAGATACGCAGTATTTT	many	TRBV7-9	TRBJ2-3	NA
CASSSGVGSPLHF	TGTGCCAGCAGTTCGGGGGTAGGGTCACCCCTCCACTTT	few	TRBV28	TRBJ1-6	NA
CSARDPFSSLSSYNEQFF	TGCAGTGCTAGAGACCCTTTCTCCAGCCTCAGCTCCTACAATGAGCAGTTCTTC	NA	TRBV20-1	TRBJ2-1	NA
CAWSVPGFNSPLHF	TGTGCCTGGAGTGTACCGGGGTTTAATTCACCCCTCCACTTT	many	TRBV30	TRBJ1-6	NA
CASSPLASGGGSDTQYF	TGTGCCAGCAGTCCTTTGGCTAGCGGGGGCGGGTCAGATACGCAGTATTTT	many	TRBV6-1	TRBJ2-3	TRBD2
CASSLRLAGEQETQYF	TGTGCCAGCAGCCTGAGACTAGCGGGGGAACAAGAGACCCAGTACTTC	many	TRBV5-5	TRBJ2-5	TRBD2
CSVVSSSIRLTLNGYTF	TGCAGCGTTGTTTCATCCTCTATTCGACTGACACTCAATGGCTACACCTTC	many	TRBV29-1	TRBJ1-2	NA
CASSDRTSGVHNEQFF	TGTGCCAGCAGCGATCGGACTAGCGGGGTACACAATGAGCAGTTCTTC	medium-sized	TRBV7-2	TRBJ2-1	TRBD2
CASSGAVVETQYF	TGTGCCAGCAGTGGGGCCGTTGTAGAGACCCAGTACTTC	many	TRBV6-1	TRBJ2-5	NA
CASSQDTGGNTGELFF	TGTGCCAGCAGCCAAGACACAGGGGGAAACACCGGGGAGCTGTTTTTT	NA	TRBV3-1	TRBJ2-2	TRBD1
CASSKPTTGQIYEQYF	TGTGCCAGCAGCAAGCCTACGACAGGACAAATCTACGAGCAGTACTTC	many	TRBV21-1	TRBJ2-7	NA
CASSFLGDRPLHF	TGTGCCAGCAGCTTTTTAGGGGACAGGCCCCTCCACTTT	many	TRBV7-9	TRBJ1-6	TRBD1
CAVSPGWDIQYF	TGTGCCGTCTCCCCCGGGTGGGACATTCAGTACTTC	few	TRBV10-3	TRBJ2-4	NA
CASSSIGDTQYF	TGTGCCAGCAGTTCTATAGGGGATACGCAGTATTTT	few	TRBV7-3	TRBJ2-3	NA
CASSLVETLGMPNTEAFF	TGTGCCAGCAGCTTAGTCGAGACGTTGGGGATGCCGAACACTGAAGCTTTCTTT	many	TRBV7-8	TRBJ1-1	NA
CASSQRRGGIETQYF	TGTGCCAGCAGTCAACGTCGGGGGGGCATAGAGACCCAGTACTTC	many	TRBV7-2	TRBJ2-5	TRBD2
CASSLGLRTNEKLFF	TGTGCCAGCAGCTTGGGGTTGCGGACTAATGAAAAACTGTTTTTT	many	TRBV5-6	TRBJ1-4	NA
CASSESSGGTYEQYF	TGTGCCAGCAGTGAATCCAGCGGGGGTACCTACGAGCAGTACTTC	NA	TRBV25-1	TRBJ2-7	TRBD2
CSADPTGLDEQFF	TGCAGTGCAGACCCGACAGGGCTCGATGAGCAGTTCTTC	many	TRBV20-1	TRBJ2-1	TRBD1
CASRESGRGEQFF	TGTGCCAGTAGGGAGAGTGGGCGGGGTGAGCAGTTCTTC	many	TRBV19	TRBJ2-1	NA
CSGGGNSYEQYF	TGCAGCGGGGGGGGCAACTCCTACGAGCAGTACTTC	NA	TRBV29-1	TRBJ2-7	NA
CASSPSTGGLQTWEKLFF	TGTGCCAGCAGCCCGTCGACAGGGGGGCTTCAGACATGGGAAAAACTGTTTTTT	many	TRBV3-1	TRBJ1-4	TRBD1
CASSSPGGVQETQYF	TGTGCCAGCAGCTCCCCCGGCGGGGTCCAAGAGACCCAGTACTTC	many	TRBV7-6	TRBJ2-5	NA
CSARDITAPSGLLRGTEAFF	TGCAGTGCTAGAGATATCACAGCCCCGTCCGGCCTATTGAGGGGCACTGAAGCTTTCTTT	few	TRBV20-1	TRBJ1-1	NA
CASSVDRGRIGGYTF	TGTGCCAGCAGCGTCGACAGGGGGCGCATAGGTGGCTACACCTTC	many	TRBV9	TRBJ1-2	TRBD1
CASSLDLSTHYEQYF	TGTGCCAGCAGCTTGGACCTCTCTACTCACTACGAGCAGTACTTC	NA	TRBV5-4	TRBJ2-7	NA
CASSQLAGAYTDTQYF	TGTGCCAGCAGCCAGTTAGCGGGGGCCTACACAGATACGCAGTATTTT	NA	TRBV7-6	TRBJ2-3	TRBD2
CASSLSWEINTEAFF	TGTGCCAGCAGCTTATCTTGGGAAATTAACACTGAAGCTTTCTTT	few	TRBV7-2	TRBJ1-1	NA
CASSGGQGAGRTEAFF	TGTGCCAGCAGTGGAGGACAGGGGGCGGGTAGGACTGAAGCTTTCTTT	NA	TRBV2	TRBJ1-1	TRBD1
CASNRPGTGESPLHF	TGTGCCAGCAACAGACCTGGGACAGGGGAATCACCCCTCCACTTT	many	TRBV6-1	TRBJ1-6	TRBD1
CSSSTGGTQYF	TGCAGCTCCTCTACCGGGGGTACGCAGTATTTT	many	TRBV29-1	TRBJ2-3	NA
CSGTQGDEQYF	TGCAGCGGCACACAGGGGGATGAGCAGTACTTC	NA	TRBV29-1	TRBJ2-7	TRBD1
CASSLAEWGGTYEQYF	TGTGCCAGCAGCTTAGCGGAGTGGGGGGGGACCTACGAGCAGTACTTC	few	TRBV11-2	TRBJ2-7	TRBD2
CASSETGRLNEQFF	TGCGCCAGCAGTGAGACAGGGCGTTTGAATGAGCAGTTCTTC	many	TRBV5-1	TRBJ2-1	TRBD1
CASSPIGWGERDTQYF	TGTGCCAGCAGCCCAATCGGGTGGGGGGAACGAGATACGCAGTATTTT	few	TRBV13	TRBJ2-3	NA
CASSNATEWAPSNQPQHF	TGTGCCAGCAGCAACGCAACCGAGTGGGCACCTAGCAATCAGCCCCAGCATTTT	NA	TRBV21-1	TRBJ1-5	NA
CASRAGTGVGNTIYF	TGTGCCAGCAGGGCCGGGACAGGGGTTGGAAACACCATATATTTT	many	TRBV12-3/TRBV12-4	TRBJ1-3	TRBD1
CASSLTRSEQYF	TGTGCCAGCAGTTTAACCAGGTCCGAGCAGTACTTC	many	TRBV12-3/TRBV12-4	TRBJ2-7	NA
CASTRLAWARAETQYF	TGTGCCAGCACCCGACTAGCGTGGGCGCGGGCAGAGACCCAGTACTTC	many	TRBV2	TRBJ2-5	TRBD2
CASSNRVNEKLFF	TGTGCCAGCAGCAACAGGGTTAATGAAAAACTGTTTTTT	NA	TRBV12-3/TRBV12-4	TRBJ1-4	NA
CASRQMDRPNTEAFF	TGTGCCAGCAGACAAATGGACAGGCCGAACACTGAAGCTTTCTTT	many	TRBV12-3/TRBV12-4	TRBJ1-1	TRBD1
CASSLGGGEETQYF	TGCGCCAGCAGCTTGGGCGGCGGCGAGGAGACCCAGTACTTC	NA	TRBV5-1	TRBJ2-5	NA
CASSLGRLAASTDTQYF	TGTGCCAGCAGTTTGGGGAGACTAGCTGCATCCACAGATACGCAGTATTTT	NA	TRBV12-3/TRBV12-4	TRBJ2-3	TRBD2
CASRTSGHYTDTQYF	TGCGCCAGCCGGACTAGCGGACACTACACAGATACGCAGTATTTT	many	TRBV5-1	TRBJ2-3	TRBD2
CSVNRGTGGMEQYF	TGCAGCGTCAACCGGGGGACAGGAGGAATGGAGCAGTACTTC	NA	TRBV29-1	TRBJ2-7	TRBD1
CSARGQGTYEQYF	TGCAGTGCTAGAGGGCAGGGGACCTACGAGCAGTACTTC	many	TRBV20-1	TRBJ2-7	NA
CASGPGGQSSPLHF	TGTGCCAGCGGGCCGGGCGGCCAGAGTTCACCCCTCCACTTT	few	TRBV6-4	TRBJ1-6	NA
CASSRGTSGYEQYF	TGTGCCAGCAGTAGGGGGACTAGCGGATACGAGCAGTACTTC	NA	TRBV6-1	TRBJ2-7	TRBD2
CASSYSPGTNNEQYF	TGTGCCAGCAGTTACTCCCCCGGGACTAACAACGAGCAGTACTTC	many	TRBV6-6	TRBJ2-7	TRBD2
CASILPPRTGLDYGYTF	TGTGCCAGCATCCTACCCCCCCGGACAGGGCTGGACTATGGCTACACCTTC	NA	TRBV12-3/TRBV12-4	TRBJ1-2	TRBD1